The entry below gives a single T cell receptor beta chain sequence along with its context. Its cognate antigen is unknown. This sample is drawn from a study of OX40 agonist ivuxolimab in advanced cancers. Study overall: One patient with hepatocellular carcinoma and two with cutaneous melanoma, three in all, had partial responses.

TCRdb keeps only in-frame clones here, not all; method: immunoSEQ multiplex PCR. The sample shows some 25,000 clones, roughly 88% of them seen only once. CDR1 is SGHKS and CDR2 is YYEKEE in the germline V gene (reference sequence). V was cut by 1 base and J by 1 base, with 13 bases left in between. This CDR3 has 16 amino acids. Notes on the study in general: Among patients with partial responses at 0.1-3.0 mg/kg, clonal expansion was among the lowest.

The sample was CD4+ or CD8+ T cells sorted from blood, taken in a trial of the OX40 agonist ivuxolimab. The sequence was collected from an adult with an advanced solid tumor such as melanoma, head and neck, liver or kidney cancer. The chain combines TRBV5-5 with TRBJ2-3, with D possibly TRBD1 on 5 matching bases. CDR3 bases: TGTGCCAGCAGCTTGTTCAGGGTAGCAGGCACAGATACGCAGTATTTT. It is translated as CASSLFRVAGTDTQYF.